Shown below are 3 T cell receptor beta chains from a single sample sequenced in a study of cytomegalovirus exposure and HLA in healthy donors. 60 Vbeta and 13 Jbeta primers were used in PCR. The protocol was immunoSEQ multiplex PCR, while the TCRdb copy is restricted to in-frame clones and leaves out a portion. The sample has hundreds of thousands of clones; over 65% are singletons. The sample comprised PBMCs. The receptors derive from a man aged 40-50 years in good health and CMV-seronegative.

The chain uses TRBV9 and TRBJ1-3, with no clear D. V was shortened by 5 bases and J by 0 bases, with 6 bases between the two germline ends. The CDR3 sequence is 13 residues long. In germline, CDR1 is SGDLS, CDR2 YYNGEE. CDR3: CASSSYSGNTIYF. The CDR3 DNA follows: TGTGCCAGCAGTAGCTACTCTGGAAACACCATATATTTT.

On this clone: Because the CDR3's place on the DNA is in doubt, the DNA is left out and the CDR3 is given as listed by TCRdb. The V call is TRBV6-5, the J call TRBJ2-1; the table's TRBD1 call for D was not verified on the DNA. Germline CDR1 MNHEY, CDR2 SVGAGI. 13 amino acids form the CDR3, both terminal residues included. CDR3 sequence: CASSTSGQGDMFF.

This clone was found a few times. V usage is TRBV4-3 and J usage is TRBJ1-1; D unclear. CDR3 length equals 14 residues. Germline assignment: CDR1 LGHNA and CDR2 YSLEER. V lost 1 base and J lost 0, with 6 bases in between. CDR3 loop: CASSQATLNTEAFF. CDR3 in DNA: TGCGCCAGCAGCCAAGCAACTTTGAACACTGAAGCTTTCTTT.